Each of the 11 T cell receptor beta chains below was sequenced from the same sample in a study of blood T cell repertoires in COVID-19. Clones were read by immunoSEQ multiplex PCR, and TCRdb kept only the in-frame ones, dropping some. The data show around 270,000 clones, 70% to 90% seen once. Material: peripheral blood. All receptors come from a woman aged 55-69 years with COVID-19, enrolled during active disease.

The rearrangement uses TRBV7-8 and TRBJ2-1; D might be TRBD2 (6 bases). This CDR3 has 18 residues. The germline V and J ends were trimmed by 5 bases and 4 bases, with 24 bases remaining between them. CDR1 is SGHVS, CDR2 FQNEAQ, per germline. CDR3 sequence: CASSQRQGRLAEYNEQFF. CDR3 nucleotides: TGTGCCAGCAGCCAACGACAAGGGCGATTAGCGGAGTACAATGAGCAGTTCTTC.

This clone has just one count. The chain combines TRBV11-2 with TRBJ2-4; D might be TRBD2 (6 bases). Germline-derived CDR1 and CDR2 are SGHAT and FQNNGV. V shed 1 base and J shed 11 bases, with 15 bases lying between them. This CDR3 has 14 amino acids. CDR3 sequence (DNA): TGTGCCAGCAGCTTAGGTCAAGGGACGGGAGTTCAGTACTTC. Residues: CASSLGQGTGVQYF.

This rearrangement joins TRBV24-1 to TRBJ2-3; 14 bases are a match to TRBD2. CDR1 and CDR2 (germline): KGHDR, SFDVKD. This CDR3 contains 20 residues. The V segment lost 1 base and the J segment 1 base; nucleotides outside the gene matches: 9. CDR3 residues: CATSDFGLAGGLLGTDTQYF. The CDR3 nucleotides are TGTGCCACCAGTGATTTCGGACTAGCGGGAGGCCTCCTAGGCACAGATACGCAGTATTTT.

In regard to this clone: The sample contains more than one DNA sequence encoding this CDR3. The chain has TRBV4-2 and TRBJ1-2, with D possibly being TRBD1 (6 bases). This CDR3 region has 13 residues. V was shortened by 1 base and J by 6 bases, with 9 bases between the two germline ends. Germline V gives CDR1 LGHNA, CDR2 YNFKEQ. CDR3 region: CASSQVKGDGYTF. CDR3 coding DNA: TGTGCCAGCAGCCAAGTGAAGGGGGATGGCTACACCTTC.

This sequence joins TRBV12-3 or TRBV12-4 and TRBJ2-3, with D unclear. The CDR3 sequence is 12 residues long. The germline V and J ends were trimmed by 5 bases and 8 bases, with 11 bases remaining between them. The CDR3 loop reads CASSQSSSTQYF. CDR3 nucleotides: TGTGCCAGCAGTCAAAGTAGCTCTACGCAGTATTTT.

V is TRBV24-1 and J is TRBJ2-3, with a possible D match to TRBD1 (5 bases). Trimming removed 4 bases from V and 2 bases from J, with 15 bases in between. CDR1 KGHDR and CDR2 SFDVKD come from the germline V gene. This CDR3 has 16 residues. The CDR3 sequence: CATSDKTGVYTDTQYF. The CDR3 nucleotides read TGTGCCACCAGTGACAAAACAGGAGTATACACAGATACGCAGTATTTT.

This sequence joins TRBV28 and TRBJ2-7; 8 nucleotides line up with TRBD2. CDR1 and CDR2 from the germline V gene are MDHEN and SYDVKM. With 4 bases clipped from V and 0 bases from J, the junction kept 8 bases outside the gene matches. The CDR3 spans 16 residues. The chain's CDR3 is CASSSPIAGSSYEQYF. The CDR3 nucleotides read TGTGCCAGCAGTTCCCCAATAGCGGGGAGCTCCTACGAGCAGTACTTC.

The rearrangement joins TRBV7-3 to TRBJ2-7; 9 positions agree with TRBD2. The germline CDR1 and CDR2 sequences are SGHTA and FQGTGA. The CDR3 extends over 14 amino acids. Trimming at V came to 3 bases and at J to 5 bases, leaving 5 bases not matched to a gene. CDR3 nucleotides: TGTGCCAGCAGCTTTAGCGGGAGCTCGGACGAGCAGTACTTC. Residues: CASSFSGSSDEQYF.

V usage is TRBV18 and J usage is TRBJ1-3; a weak D match, TRBD1 (5 bases). Germline CDR1 is KGHSH and CDR2 is LQKENI. The V end was cut by 0 bases, the J end by 0 bases, with 15 bases between. The CDR3 loop spans 18 amino acids. The CDR3 DNA reads TGTGCCAGCTCACCACCGCCCGCGGGACCGACCTCTGGAAACACCATATATTTT. Protein product: CASSPPPAGPTSGNTIYF. The entire variable domain, with the rest obtained from reference TRBV18 and TRBJ1-3, is as follows: NAGVMQNPRHLVRRRGQEARLRCSPMKGHSHVYWYRQLPEEGLKFMVYLQKENIIDESGMPKERFSAEFPKEGPSILRIQQVVRGDSAAYFCASSPPPAGPTSGNTIYFGEGSWLTVV.

This sequence joins TRBV3-1 (or the pseudogene TRBV3-2) and TRBJ1-2, with 10 bases matching TRBD1. The junction had 2 bases not matched to a gene; V was cut back by 4 bases and J by 6 bases. The CDR3 length is 13 residues. In germline, CDR1 is LGHDT, CDR2 YNNKEL (reference sequence). The CDR3 DNA reads TGTGCCAGCAGCCTCGGACAGGGGGATGGCTACACCTTC. The encoded protein is CASSLGQGDGYTF.

This rearrangement joins TRBV28 to TRBJ1-3; 8 bases fit TRBD1. The ends lost 5 bases at V and 2 bases at J; junction bases unmatched: 11. The CDR3 is 17 residues long. Germline assignment: CDR1 MDHEN and CDR2 SYDVKM. As DNA, the CDR3 is TGTGCCAGCAGTCCTCGGACAGGGCCGTTCACTGGAAACACCATATATTTT. Its translation is CASSPRTGPFTGNTIYF.